Listed below are T cell receptor beta chains from one sample, sequenced in a study of T cells in Graves' hyperthyroidism and ophthalmopathy. TCRdb called the multiplex PCR reads again in MiXCR, with one record for every CDR3 protein. The sample yields approximately 360,000 distinct CDR3 sequences, roughly 25% seen once. Sequencing was performed on blood. The receptors derive from a man aged 45-60 years with Graves' hyperthyroidism. The CDR3 runs from the conserved cysteine through the conserved F or W. Fields, in order: J gene, V gene, clone size, D gene, CDR3 DNA, CDR3 protein. A D gene is named only where the DNA matches it firmly. A row's size may be missing; if present it is once, few, many or a size class.

TRBJ1-3 | TRBV2 | many | . | TGTGCCAGCAGTGATCCAGGGTCTGGAAACACCATATATTTT | CASSDPGSGNTIYF
TRBJ1-5 | TRBV2 | few | . | TGTGCCAGCAGTGAAGGGGCCCGGGGCTATCAGCCCCAGCATTTT | CASSEGARGYQPQHF
TRBJ2-3 | TRBV5-1 | few | . | TGCGCCAGCAGCTTCAGGGCAGATACGCAGTATTTT | CASSFRADTQYF
TRBJ2-1 | TRBV3-1 | few | TRBD2 | TGTGCCAGCAGCCTCCTTACGGGAGGAGAAAATGAGCAGTTCTTC | CASSLLTGGENEQFF
TRBJ2-3 | TRBV20-1 | . | TRBD2 | TGCAGTGCTAGAGAGACTAGCGGGGCAGATACGCAGTATTTT | CSARETSGADTQYF
TRBJ2-1 | TRBV13 | few | TRBD2 | TGTGCCAGCAGCTTAGGTGAGGTAGCGGGAGGTTTTGGGAATGAGCAGTTCTTC | CASSLGEVAGGFGNEQFF
TRBJ2-7 | TRBV27 | many | TRBD2 | TGTGCCAGCAGTCAACTAGCGGGAGGGCCGGACGAGCAGTACTTC | CASSQLAGGPDEQYF
TRBJ1-2 | TRBV29-1 | . | . | TGCAGCGTTGCCAGTGCCACCCACTATGGCTACACCTTC | CSVASATHYGYTF
TRBJ2-7 | TRBV18 | . | . | TGTGCCAGCTCACCACTTCCTAAGGAGGGCGAGCAGTACTTC | CASSPLPKEGEQYF
TRBJ2-3 | TRBV4-2 | . | TRBD2 | TGTGCCAGCACCCCTCTGGGTGGGAGGGCTGATACGCAGTATTTT | CASTPLGGRADTQYF
TRBJ2-1 | TRBV9 | . | TRBD2 | TGTGCCAGCAGCAAAGGGGCTAGCGGGAGTCGGGGCAATGAGCAGTTCTTC | CASSKGASGSRGNEQFF
TRBJ2-2 | TRBV20-1 | . | TRBD2 | TGCAGTGCTAGAGATAGGGCTAGCGGGAGGAACACCGGGGAGCTGTTTTTT | CSARDRASGRNTGELFF
TRBJ1-4 | TRBV3-1 | few | . | TGTGCCACCACGGGGCAGGGAACAACTAATGAAAAACTGTTTTTT | CATTGQGTTNEKLFF